The 21 T cell receptor beta chains reported below all come from one sample, sequenced in a study of T cell responses to AZD1222 COVID-19 vaccine. Assay: immunoSEQ multiplex PCR; the TCRdb copy retains only in-frame clones and omits some. Among 150,000 or so clones listed, around 90% were seen once. The sequencing used peripheral blood, collected on day 0 of AZD1222 vaccination. The receptor source for this set is an adult in good health.

V is TRBV7-9 and J is TRBJ1-2; 9 bases agree with TRBD1. The germline CDR1 and CDR2 sequences are SEHNR and FQNEAQ (reference sequence). The CDR3 loop spans 14 amino acids. V shed 6 bases and J 3 bases; nucleotides not matched to a gene: 5. The CDR3 sequence is CASSPQGADYGYTF. The CDR3 nucleotides read TGTGCCAGCAGTCCACAGGGGGCGGACTATGGCTACACCTTC.

The rearrangement uses TRBV14 and TRBJ2-3; 8 positions match TRBD1. Per germline, CDR1 SGHDN and CDR2 FVKESK. V lost 5 bases, J lost 9 bases, and 4 bases stayed unmatched. The CDR3 sequence is 12 residues long. The CDR3 loop is CASSAQGETQYF. The CDR3, as DNA: TGTGCCAGCAGCGCACAGGGGGAGACGCAGTATTTT.

The V and J genes are TRBV7-2 and TRBJ1-3; TRBD1 matches 9 bases. This CDR3 spans 15 amino acids. The junction had 6 bases not matched to a gene; V was cut back by 5 bases and J by 4 bases. Per the germline V gene, CDR1 is SGHTA and CDR2 is FQGNSA. The CDR3 sequence is CASSVQGARGNTIYF. In nucleotides, the CDR3 is TGTGCCAGCAGCGTACAGGGGGCGCGCGGAAACACCATATATTTT.

This chain connects TRBV3-1 (or the pseudogene TRBV3-2) to TRBJ2-7; D is ambiguous. Trimming took 4 bases from V and 9 from J, leaving 19 bases between them. CDR1 and CDR2 from the germline V gene are LGHDT and YNNKEL (reference sequence). The CDR3 loop spans 14 amino acids. This CDR3 is CASSPLLSVEVQYF. CDR3 in DNA: TGTGCCAGCAGCCCACTTCTGAGTGTCGAAGTGCAGTACTTC.

This clone was recorded only once. The chain has TRBV27 and TRBJ1-3, with TRBD1 matching 9 bases. CDR1 and CDR2 (germline): MNHEY, SMNVEV (reference sequence). Trimming took 6 bases from V and 4 from J; bases not matched to a gene: 7. The CDR3 has 15 amino acids. The CDR3 loop is CASRSQGAGGNTIYF. In nucleotides, the CDR3 is TGTGCCAGCAGGTCACAGGGGGCGGGAGGAAACACCATATATTTT.

This clone was detected only once. The rearrangement links TRBV5-5 to TRBJ1-3; TRBD1 aligns across 9 bases. The CDR3 consists of 16 residues. With V trimmed by 1 base and J by 2 bases, 4 bases remained unmatched. Per germline, CDR1 SGHKS and CDR2 YYEKEE (reference sequence). CDR3 sequence: CASSLPWTGAGNTIYF. The CDR3 region has the DNA TGTGCCAGCAGCTTGCCCTGGACAGGGGCTGGAAACACCATATATTTT.

V and J are TRBV4-3 and TRBJ1-1; possibly TRBD1 for D (6 bases). V lost 3 bases to trimming and J lost 4 bases, with 15 bases between them. CDR1 and CDR2 (germline): LGHNA, YSLEER. The CDR3 is 15 residues long. CDR3 protein: CASSQGGGLATEAFF. The DNA for the CDR3 is TGCGCCAGCAGCCAGGGCGGGGGGCTTGCCACTGAAGCTTTCTTT.

The V gene is TRBV7-3, the J gene TRBJ2-1; TRBD2 matches 12 bases. With 5 bases clipped from V and 7 bases from J, the junction kept 9 bases outside the gene matches. The germline V gene has CDR1 SGHTA and CDR2 FQGTGA. This CDR3 is 16 amino acids long. CDR3 residues: CASSPPVTSGGNEQFF. The CDR3 bases are TGTGCCAGCAGCCCCCCAGTGACTAGCGGGGGTAATGAGCAGTTCTTC. Full variable domain (remainder filled in from reference TRBV7-3 and TRBJ2-1): GAGVSQTPSNKVTEKGKYVELRCDPISGHTALYWYRQSLGQGPEFLIYFQGTGAADDSGLPNDRFFAVRPEGSVSTLKIQRTERGDSAVYLCASSPPVTSGGNEQFFGPGTRLTVL.

The chain couples TRBV7-2 to TRBJ1-2; no clear D. The CDR3 consists of 13 residues. V was clipped by 1 base and J by 8 bases, with 11 bases between them. CDR1 SGHTA and CDR2 FQGNSA come from the germline V gene. CDR3 nucleotide sequence: TGTGCCAGCAGCTTAGAGGAGTTGGGAGGCTACACCTTC. Residues: CASSLEELGGYTF.

V is TRBV28 and J is TRBJ1-5; perhaps TRBD1 as D (6 bases). The V gene's germline CDR1 is MDHEN and CDR2 SYDVKM. Trimming removed 5 bases at V and 3 bases at J, with 11 bases between. CDR3 length: 14 residues. CDR3 in amino acids: CASSQDSTNQPQHF. CDR3 DNA: TGTGCCAGCAGTCAGGACAGCACCAATCAGCCCCAGCATTTT.

The rearrangement links TRBV7-2 to TRBJ1-2; TRBD1 aligns across 8 bases. CDR1 and CDR2 from the germline V gene are SGHTA and FQGNSA. CDR3 length equals 14 residues. Trimming at V came to 5 bases and at J to 8 bases, leaving 10 bases not matched to a gene. CDR3 coding DNA: TGTGCCAGCAGCCCGACAGGGGCGACAGAGGGCTACACCTTC. Amino acids: CASSPTGATEGYTF.

The gene calls are TRBV19 and TRBJ1-4; D gene unclear. Germline loops: CDR1 LNHDA, CDR2 SQIVND (reference sequence). V shed 7 bases and J shed 7 bases, with 16 bases lying between them. The CDR3 contains 14 residues. The CDR3 DNA follows: TGTGCCAGTATCCAGCGTGGCGTGAGTGAAAAACTGTTTTTT. This codes for CASIQRGVSEKLFF.

This clone was recorded a few times. The chain is built from TRBV5-8 and TRBJ2-7; either TRBD1 or TRBD2 may fit D (7 bases each). CDR3 size: 14 residues. Looked up from germline, CDR1 is SGHTS and CDR2 is YDEGEE. V was clipped by 10 bases and J by 0 bases, with 17 bases between them. The CDR3 bases are TGTGCCGACGGAGGGAGGGGGCTCTCCTACGAGCAGTACTTC. This encodes CADGGRGLSYEQYF.

The V call is TRBV4-3, the J call TRBJ2-3; TRBD1 aligns across 7 bases. The CDR3 sequence is 16 residues long. Germline V gives CDR1 LGHNA, CDR2 YSLEER. J gave up 0 bases and V 0 bases, and 3 bases lay outside the gene matches. CDR3 sequence reads: CASSQDAGGSTDTQYF. The CDR3 nucleotides read TGCGCCAGCAGCCAAGATGCAGGGGGAAGCACAGATACGCAGTATTTT.

The gene calls are TRBV10-1 and TRBJ2-7; D call uncertain. The germline gives CDR1 WNHNN, CDR2 SYGVQD (reference sequence). The CDR3 contains 11 residues. V lost 3 bases, J lost 6 bases, and 6 bases lay in between. The CDR3 bases are TGCGCCAGCAGTGATAGTGGCGAGCAGTACTTC. This sequence encodes CASSDSGEQYF.

V usage is TRBV9 and J usage is TRBJ2-5, with 7 bases that match TRBD2. Germline CDR1 is SGDLS and CDR2 is YYNGEE. This CDR3 comprises 16 residues. J lost 5 bases, V lost 3 bases, and 13 bases had no gene match. CDR3 nucleotides: TGTGCCAGCAGCGGGAAAAGCGGGGTTTCCCCCGAGACCCAGTACTTC. It yields the protein CASSGKSGVSPETQYF.

The rearrangement joins TRBV10-2 to TRBJ2-7, with D unresolved. Germline loops: CDR1 WSHSY, CDR2 SAAADI. The CDR3 runs to 11 residues. Trimming left V 7 bases short and J 6 bases short, with 10 bases between. The CDR3 DNA follows: TGCGCCAGCACCCCAGGTCCCGAGCAGTACTTC. The encoded protein is CASTPGPEQYF.

V and J are TRBV4-1 and TRBJ1-4; the D is unclear. V lost 2 bases and J lost 0, with 19 bases in between. Germline CDR1 reads MGHRA; CDR2 reads YSYEKL. The CDR3 is 19 amino acids. CDR3 in DNA: TGCGCCAGCAGCCAATATACCGCGACTCCGATTGCAACTAATGAAAAACTGTTTTTT. It translates to CASSQYTATPIATNEKLFF.

The chain uses TRBV5-1 and TRBJ1-4; D is uncertain. Germline V CDR1 and CDR2: SGHRS, YFSETQ. This CDR3 contains 14 residues. The germline V and J ends were trimmed by 1 base and 4 bases, with 8 bases remaining between them. The CDR3 spells CASSLNGNNEKLFF. DNA of the CDR3: TGCGCCAGCAGCTTGAACGGGAATAATGAAAAACTGTTTTTT.

The gene calls are TRBV12-3 or TRBV12-4 and TRBJ1-6, with 9 bases identical to TRBD1. V shed 7 bases and J 9 bases; nucleotides not matched to a gene: 4. This CDR3 contains 13 residues. CDR3 protein: CASTGDRVSPLHF. The CDR3 DNA reads TGTGCCAGCACCGGGGACAGGGTTTCACCCCTCCACTTT.

This clone was observed a single time. The chain links TRBV27 to TRBJ1-4, with D maybe TRBD1 (5 bases). The CDR3 runs 13 residues. Trimming took 5 bases from V and 4 from J, leaving 8 bases between them. Germline V gene data show CDR1 as MNHEY and CDR2 as SMNVEV (reference sequence). CDR3 coding DNA: TGTGCCAGCAGTCCCGGGGGTAATGAAAAACTGTTTTTT. This sequence encodes CASSPGGNEKLFF.